These T cell receptor beta chains were read from a single sample in a study of esophageal squamous cell carcinoma under preoperative chemotherapy. TCRdb reprocessed the PCR reads via MiXCR and lists one record per CDR3 protein. The repertoire holds about 32,000 distinct CDR3 sequences, roughly 52% seen once, with around 23% in the top ten. This material was obtained from a patient given preoperative chemotherapy. All receptors derive from a human donor with esophageal squamous cell carcinoma. The donor label of this sample is uncertain. Both conserved end residues are part of each CDR3. D genes are given only for firm matches. Size values are once, few and many counts, or a class for expanded clones, and some rows have none.

j_call d_call clone_size v_call cdr3_aa cdr3_nt
TRBJ2-2 TRBD1 many TRBV19 CASIGTGATGELFF TGTGCCAGTATTGGGACAGGGGCCACCGGGGAGCTGTTTTTT
TRBJ2-1 - few TRBV6-1 CASRPRTVNNEQFF TGTGCCAGCAGGCCTCGGACTGTCAACAATGAGCAGTTCTTC
TRBJ2-3 - - TRBV7-9 CASSSGSGGKDMQYF TGTGCCAGCAGCTCGGGGTCGGGGGGCAAAGATATGCAGTATTTC
TRBJ2-2 - - TRBV7-8 CASMGLGGVNTGEQFF TGTGCCAGCATGGGCCTAGGGGGGGTAAACACAGGGGAGCAGTTTTTT
TRBJ2-2 - - TRBV5-6 CASGRGAGELFF TGTGCCAGCGGCAGGGGCGCCGGGGAGCTGTTTTTT
TRBJ2-1 - - TRBV9 CASSTPTVRAADQETQFF TGTGCCAGCAGCACCCCGACGGTCCGAGCGGCTGACCAAGAGACCCAGTTCTTC
TRBJ2-2 - - TRBV7-9 CASSLIDSTGELFF TGTGCCAGCAGCTTAATAGACTCCACCGGGGAGCTGTTTTTT
TRBJ2-2 - - TRBV12-3/TRBV12-4 CASRPAGTDKLYF TGTGCCAGCAGACCGGCGGGGACAGATAAGCTGTATTTT
TRBJ2-3 - - TRBV7-7 CGSSSGAWAKDTQYF TGTGGTAGCAGCTCGGGGGCGTGGGCCAAAGATACGCAGTATTTC
TRBJ1-6 - - TRBV28 CASAQLRGAPLHF TGTGCCAGCGCTCAATTAAGGGGTGCACCCCTCCACTTT
TRBJ2-5 - many TRBV6-1 CASSEATGRIETQYF TGTGCCAGCAGTGAAGCCACGGGAAGGATAGAGACCCAGTACTTC
TRBJ2-7 - - TRBV4-2 CASSQAPGRDNTYEQYF TGTGCCAGCAGCCAGGCCCCGGGACGGGATAACACCTACGAGCAGTACTTC
TRBJ2-7 - - TRBV7-6 CASSRFPGPCARDTQYF TGTGCCAGCAGCCGTTTCCCGGGGCCGTGCGCAAGGGACACGCAGTACTTC
TRBJ2-5 TRBD2 many TRBV7-6 CASSSFSGGYNEQYF TGTGCCAGCAGCTCCTTCTCGGGGGGGTACAATGAGCAGTACTTC
TRBJ2-5 - many TRBV7-8 CASSLGLEGVGETQYF TGTGCCAGCAGCTTAGGTCTGGAGGGAGTAGGCGAGACCCAGTACTTC
TRBJ2-3 TRBD2 many TRBV7-2 CASSFTSGSTDTQYF TGTGCCAGCAGCTTTACTAGCGGGAGCACAGATACGCAGTATTTT
TRBJ2-3 - - TRBV27 CATRTGTDTQYF TGTGCCACCCGGACGGGCACAGATACGCAGTATTTT
TRBJ2-5 - - TRBV11-2 CAGSVGLDQGTQYF TGTGCGGGCAGCGTGGGCCTGGACCAAGGGACGCAGTACTTT
TRBJ2-3 - many TRBV7-3 CASSRSGVRSDTQYF TGTGCCAGCAGCCGTTCAGGGGTTCGATCAGATACGCAGTATTTT
TRBJ2-5 - - TRBV7-2 CASSCEGLGGRDKETQYF TGTGCCAGCAGCTGTGAGGGCCTCGGGGGCCGTGACAAAGAGACCCAGTACTTC
TRBJ2-5 TRBD2 few TRBV11-2 CASSLRTSGGETQYF TGTGCCAGCAGCTTACGGACTAGCGGCGGGGAGACCCAGTACTTC
TRBJ1-6 TRBD1 many TRBV12-3/TRBV12-4 CASSLGQYNSPLHF TGTGCCAGCAGTTTGGGACAGTATAATTCACCCCTCCACTTT
TRBJ1-2 TRBD1 many TRBV6-1 CASTRGQAHYGYTF TGTGCCAGCACCAGGGGACAGGCTCACTATGGCTACACCTTC
TRBJ2-5 - - TRBV7-2 CASSLEVTERRVKEIQYF TGTGCCAGCAGCTTAGAGGTCACCGAGCGCAGGGTCAAAGAGATTCAGTACTTC
TRBJ2-1 - few TRBV15 CATSRDRWEQFF TGTGCCACCAGCAGAGATCGTTGGGAGCAGTTCTTC
TRBJ2-7 - - TRBV11-3 CASSCEAGPGDINTQYF TGTGCCAGCAGCTGCGAAGCGGGGCCAGGGGATATAAATACGCAGTACTTC
TRBJ2-7 TRBD2 once TRBV7-7 CASRLAGGSGIDTQYF TGTGCTAGCCGCTTAGCGGGGGGGTCAGGCATAGACACGCAGTACTTC
TRBJ2-2 - few TRBV27 CASSPNKGTGELFF TGTGCCAGCTCTCCCAATAAGGGCACCGGGGAGCTGTTTTTT
TRBJ2-3 TRBD2 once TRBV7-9 CASNPAGTMADTQYF TGTGCCAGCAACCCAGCGGGGACGATGGCAGATACGCAGTATTTT
TRBJ2-7 - many TRBV12-3/TRBV12-4 CASSFEGLNEQYF TGTGCCAGCAGTTTTGAGGGGCTGAACGAGCAGTACTTC
TRBJ2-4 TRBD2 - TRBV7-8 CAGRGGGELEIQYF TGTGCGGGCCGCGGGGGTGGGGAGTTAGAGATTCAGTACTTC
TRBJ2-5 - - TRBV7-8 CASSRQLGQDAQNF TGTGCCAGCAGCCGACAGCTGGGCCAAGACGCCCAGAACTTC
TRBJ2-4 - - TRBV12-3/TRBV12-4 CPSSVSGRGAKNMQYF TGTCCGAGCAGCGTCTCGGGGCGGGGAGCCAAAAACATGCAGTATTTC
TRBJ2-5 - many TRBV12-3/TRBV12-4 CASSTPSGGGETQYF TGTGCCAGCAGTACACCCTCCGGGGGTGGGGAGACCCAGTACTTC
TRBJ2-3 TRBD2 - TRBV4-1 CASSHIAGSTDTQYF TGCGCCAGCAGCCATATAGCGGGGAGCACAGATACGCAGTATTTT
TRBJ2-3 - - TRBV7-3 CASSLKGTDTQYF TGTGCCAGCAGCTTAAAGGGGACAGATACGCAGTATTTT
TRBJ2-3 - few TRBV5-1 CASSFRGENTDTQYF TGCGCCAGCAGCTTCCGGGGAGAAAACACAGATACGCAGTATTTT
TRBJ1-4 - - TRBV4-3 CASSQDSGDRNEKLFF TGCGCCAGCAGCCAAGATTCAGGGGACCGTAATGAAAAACTGTTTTTT
TRBJ2-1 TRBD2 - TRBV11-2 CASSLDRGTSGINEQFF TGTGCCAGCAGCTTAGATCGAGGAACTAGCGGGATCAATGAGCAGTTCTTC
TRBJ2-7 TRBD1 - TRBV15 CATSSAGTGYNEQYF TGTGCCACCAGCAGTGCCGGGACAGGGTATAACGAGCAGTACTTC
TRBJ2-5 - - TRBV6-1 CAGIPGRAHDTQYF TGTGCCGGCATCCCGGGCCGAGCCCACGATACCCAGTATTTC
TRBJ2-3 TRBD2 - TRBV7-6 CASSAGGAKDMQYF TGTGCCAGCAGCGCGGGGGGGGCCAAAGATATGCAGTACTTT
TRBJ2-3 - - TRBV6-1 CASRRLSTDTQYF TGTGCCAGCAGAAGGCTGAGCACAGATACGCAGTATTTT
TRBJ2-5 - medium-sized TRBV7-2 CASSPDGNVETQYF TGTGCCAGCAGCCCGGACGGGAACGTAGAGACCCAGTACTTC
TRBJ1-2 TRBD1 - TRBV6-1 CASRGTGSGYTF TGTGCCAGCAGGGGGACAGGATCTGGCTACACCTTC
TRBJ2-1 TRBD2 - TRBV18 CASSIAGGSSREQFF TGTGCCAGCTCAATAGCGGGAGGCAGTTCCCGTGAGCAGTTCTTC
TRBJ2-3 - - TRBV7-3 CASSQGSRGQDTQYF TGTGCCAGCAGCCAAGGGAGTCGCGGCCAAGATACGCAGTATTTT
TRBJ1-1 - - TRBV12-3/TRBV12-4 CASSSSGPEAFF TGTGCCAGCAGTTCAAGCGGGCCTGAAGCTTTCTTT
TRBJ2-5 - many TRBV27 CASSEGGYQNEQYF TGTGCCAGCAGTGAGGGGGGGTATCAGAATGAGCAGTACTTC
TRBJ2-5 - - TRBV25-1 CAGGGGRGQDTQYF TGTGCGGGCGGCGGGGGCAGGGGCCAAGATACCCAGTACTTC
TRBJ2-5 - many TRBV11-3 CASSLLQGEETQYF TGTGCCAGCAGCTTACTACAGGGCGAAGAGACCCAGTACTTC
TRBJ2-3 - - TRBV10-3 CRVTGRRAKNTQYF TGCCGCGTCACGGGGCGACGAGCCAAAAACACTCAGTATTTT
TRBJ1-2 - - TRBV6-1 CASSPDRPSSYTF TGTGCCAGCAGTCCCGACAGACCAAGTAGCTACACCTTC